Listed below are T cell receptor beta chains from one sample, sequenced in a study of CD8 T cells in ankylosing spondylitis. TCRdb passed the 5' RACE reads through MiXCR, listing each CDR3 protein once. The table lists about 110,000 distinct CDR3 sequences, approximately 25% of them singletons. Sequenced: synovial fluid, either unsorted or a sorted T cell fraction (not recorded which). Receptors were obtained from a male donor with ankylosing spondylitis. Each CDR3 is given with its conserved first and last residue. The D gene is left open where the match is weak. Where a row states a size, it is once, few, many or the class of an expanded clone; other rows omit it.

TRBV5-1	TRBJ2-1	few	-	CASSPRDFFNEQFF	TGCGCCAGCAGCCCCCGGGACTTCTTCAATGAGCAGTTCTTC
TRBV7-8	TRBJ1-5	-	-	CASSLERVQPQHF	TGTGCCAGCAGCTTAGAACGGGTTCAGCCCCAGCATTTT
TRBV29-1	TRBJ2-2	-	TRBD1	CSVEVTGSTGELFF	TGCAGCGTTGAAGTGACAGGGAGTACCGGGGAGCTGTTTTTT
TRBV29-1	TRBJ2-7	-	-	CSVEDRPYEQYF	TGCAGCGTTGAGGACAGACCCTACGAGCAGTACTTC
TRBV7-2	TRBJ2-1	few	TRBD1	CASSFGQGAYNEQFF	TGTGCCAGCAGCTTTGGACAGGGGGCCTACAATGAGCAGTTCTTC
TRBV12-3/TRBV12-4	TRBJ1-1	-	TRBD1	CASRRQGAEAFF	TGTGCCAGCAGACGACAGGGGGCAGAAGCTTTCTTT
TRBV12-3/TRBV12-4	TRBJ2-3	-	TRBD1	CASSSLDRDYTQYF	TGTGCCAGCAGTTCTCTCGACAGGGATTATACGCAGTATTTT
TRBV4-1	TRBJ2-3	few	TRBD2	CASSPSAGGFTDTQYF	TGCGCCAGCAGCCCGTCAGCGGGAGGGTTCACAGATACTCAGTATTTT
TRBV12-3/TRBV12-4	TRBJ1-2	-	TRBD1	CASSTSTGYGYTF	TGTGCCAGCAGTACCTCGACAGGGTATGGCTACACCTTC
TRBV11-2	TRBJ1-2	many	-	CASSLDRGGYTF	TGTGCCAGCAGCTTAGACAGGGGTGGCTACACCTTC
TRBV5-6	TRBJ2-4	-	-	CASSLLSAADIQYF	TGTGCCAGCAGCTTGCTCTCGGCCGCGGACATTCAGTACTTC
TRBV30	TRBJ2-1	-	-	CAWSVEENEQFF	TGTGCCTGGAGTGTAGAGGAAAATGAGCAGTTCTTC
TRBV4-2	TRBJ1-1	-	-	CASSQPGGTMDTEAFF	TGTGCCAGCAGCCAGCCTGGGGGCACGATGGACACTGAAGCTTTCTTT
TRBV7-9	TRBJ1-1	few	-	CASSFAGIQNTEAFF	TGTGCCAGCAGCTTTGCGGGGATTCAGAACACTGAAGCTTTCTTT
TRBV24-1	TRBJ1-4	-	-	CATSDGPTSEKLFF	TGTGCCACCAGTGATGGACCAACTAGTGAAAAACTGTTTTTT
TRBV21-1	TRBJ2-7	-	-	CASSKEEGRLSYEQYF	TGTGCCAGCAGCAAAGAGGAGGGCCGCCTCTCCTACGAGCAGTACTTC
TRBV4-2	TRBJ2-7	-	-	CASSGPSDSREQYF	TGTGCCAGCAGCGGCCCCTCAGACTCTAGGGAGCAGTACTTC
TRBV19	TRBJ1-4	-	-	CATSGGEKLFF	TGTGCCACCTCCGGGGGCGAAAAACTGTTTTTT
TRBV3-1	TRBJ2-3	-	TRBD2	CASSQLGTSSTDTQYF	TGTGCCAGCAGCCAGTTGGGGACTAGCAGCACAGATACGCAGTATTTT
TRBV20-1	TRBJ2-1	few	TRBD2	CSARWGGTPSDEQFF	TGCAGTGCTAGATGGGGGGGGACGCCTTCGGATGAGCAGTTCTTC
TRBV7-2	TRBJ2-2	-	-	CASSPQGRRVVTGELFF	TGTGCCAGCAGCCCCCAGGGGCGCAGGGTAGTTACCGGGGAGCTGTTTTTT
TRBV18	TRBJ2-3	few	TRBD1	CASSPPRDRDNTDTQYF	TGTGCCAGCTCACCACCGAGGGACAGAGACAACACAGATACGCAGTATTTT
TRBV10-1	TRBJ1-2	few	TRBD1	CASSERDSYGYTF	TGCGCCAGCAGTGAGAGGGACAGCTATGGCTACACCTTC
TRBV5-1	TRBJ1-1	many	-	CASSARPGRRTEAFF	TGCGCCAGCAGCGCGAGGCCTGGGAGAAGAACTGAAGCTTTCTTT
TRBV6-5	TRBJ2-1	-	-	CASSYSSWGESYNEQFF	TGTGCCAGCAGTTACTCTAGTTGGGGAGAGAGTTACAATGAGCAGTTCTTC
TRBV6-2/TRBV6-3	TRBJ2-2	few	-	CASSYVAVGTGELFF	TGTGCCAGCAGTTATGTTGCGGTAGGAACCGGGGAGCTGTTTTTT
TRBV11-3	TRBJ2-3	many	TRBD2	CASSASAGGADTQYF	TGTGCCAGCAGCGCATCGGCGGGAGGTGCAGATACGCAGTATTTT
TRBV13	TRBJ2-5	-	-	CASSPPRRQETQYF	TGTGCCAGCAGCCCACCGCGCAGGCAAGAGACCCAGTACTTC
TRBV20-1	TRBJ1-5	-	TRBD1	CSADRGPYQPQHF	TGCAGCGCCGACAGGGGTCCCTATCAGCCCCAGCATTTT
TRBV2	TRBJ2-1	-	TRBD2	CASSEAHTSGKEGNEQFF	TGTGCCAGCAGTGAAGCGCATACTAGCGGTAAGGAAGGGAATGAGCAGTTCTTC
TRBV27	TRBJ1-3	many	-	CASSLSFRGTGSGNTIYF	TGTGCCAGCAGTTTATCATTCAGGGGCACTGGTTCTGGAAACACCATATATTTT
TRBV28	TRBJ1-6	-	TRBD1	CASSSPGQGTSPLHF	TGTGCCAGCAGTTCGCCGGGACAGGGCACGTCACCCCTCCACTTT
TRBV4-2	TRBJ1-5	many	-	CASSQDLGGHQPQHF	TGTGCCAGCAGCCAAGATTTAGGGGGGCATCAGCCCCAGCATTTT
TRBV6-5	TRBJ2-1	-	TRBD2	CASSYSFLASGSNEQFF	TGTGCCAGCAGTTACTCGTTTTTGGCTAGCGGGAGTAATGAGCAGTTCTTC
TRBV11-2	TRBJ2-1	many	TRBD2	CASSPGLAGGSSSYNEQFF	TGTGCCAGCAGCCCGGGACTAGCGGGAGGCTCAAGCTCCTACAATGAGCAGTTCTTC
TRBV19	TRBJ2-1	few	TRBD2	CASTGLAGSYNEQFF	TGTGCCAGTACCGGACTAGCCGGCTCCTACAATGAGCAGTTCTTC
TRBV10-2	TRBJ1-1	few	-	CASSGTYTEAFF	TGCGCCAGCAGTGGGACCTACACTGAAGCTTTCTTT
TRBV7-9	TRBJ2-1	many	TRBD2	CASSPLGSGRLYNEQFF	TGTGCCAGCAGCCCCCTGGGTAGCGGGAGGTTGTACAATGAGCAGTTCTTC
TRBV11-3	TRBJ1-4	few	-	CASSLLGGEEGEKLFF	TGTGCCAGCAGCTTACTCGGAGGGGAGGAAGGTGAAAAACTGTTTTTT
TRBV12-3/TRBV12-4	TRBJ1-1	few	-	CASSSASSSPEAFF	TGTGCCAGCAGTTCCGCCTCGTCCTCCCCTGAAGCTTTCTTT
TRBV5-1	TRBJ2-2	few	TRBD1	CASSIGTVNTGELFF	TGCGCCAGCAGCATCGGGACAGTGAACACCGGGGAGCTGTTTTTT
TRBV4-2	TRBJ2-7	-	TRBD2	CASSREGSTYEQYF	TGTGCCAGCAGCCGGGAGGGGAGTACCTACGAGCAGTACTTC
TRBV27	TRBJ1-5	many	-	CASSSTGVHSNQPQHF	TGTGCCAGCAGTTCAACAGGAGTTCATAGCAATCAGCCCCAGCATTTT
TRBV20-1	TRBJ2-5	few	TRBD2	CSAILAGGPSETQYF	TGCAGTGCTATCCTAGCGGGAGGGCCTTCGGAGACCCAGTACTTC
TRBV7-7	TRBJ1-1	few	-	CASSLGVGTEAFF	TGTGCCAGCAGCCTAGGGGTGGGCACTGAAGCTTTCTTT
TRBV25-1	TRBJ2-3	-	TRBD2	CASSEPSGRNSDTQYF	TGTGCCAGCAGTGAACCTAGCGGGAGGAATTCAGATACGCAGTATTTT
TRBV18	TRBJ1-1	-	TRBD1	CASSPDRGTEAFF	TGTGCCAGCTCACCGGACAGGGGCACTGAAGCTTTCTTT
TRBV5-1	TRBJ2-3	few	-	CASRVSQDTQYF	TGCGCCAGCAGGGTCAGCCAAGATACGCAGTATTTT
TRBV29-1	TRBJ1-1	few	TRBD1	CSVGQGHTEAFF	TGCAGCGTTGGACAGGGGCACACTGAAGCTTTCTTT
TRBV27	TRBJ2-1	-	-	CASSSTGPGYNEQFF	TGTGCCAGCAGTTCTACGGGCCCGGGTTACAATGAGCAGTTCTTC
TRBV19	TRBJ1-6	many	-	CASNHARANSPLHF	TGTGCCAGTAACCATGCCAGGGCCAATTCACCCCTCCACTTT